This T cell receptor beta chain derives from a study of breast tumors, draining lymph nodes, adjacent tissues. Germline V CDR1 and CDR2: SGHVS, FNYEAQ. The CDR3 length is 16 residues. Each CDR3 protein gets one entry after TCRdb re-called the multiplex PCR reads with MiXCR. The table lists 200,000 to 250,000 distinct CDR3 sequences, about 34% of them singletons. Axillary draining lymph nodes of breast cancer patients supplied the node samples. This clonotype originated in a female donor with breast cancer. Some clones in this sample may be carry-over from other donors' samples. Source material: axillary lymph node tissue. The rearrangement uses TRBV7-6 and TRBJ2-3, with 13 nucleotides matching TRBD2. In DNA, the CDR3 is TGTGCTAGAGGTGGGACTAGCGGGAAACGCACAGATACGCAGTATTTT. It specifies CARGGTSGKRTDTQYF.